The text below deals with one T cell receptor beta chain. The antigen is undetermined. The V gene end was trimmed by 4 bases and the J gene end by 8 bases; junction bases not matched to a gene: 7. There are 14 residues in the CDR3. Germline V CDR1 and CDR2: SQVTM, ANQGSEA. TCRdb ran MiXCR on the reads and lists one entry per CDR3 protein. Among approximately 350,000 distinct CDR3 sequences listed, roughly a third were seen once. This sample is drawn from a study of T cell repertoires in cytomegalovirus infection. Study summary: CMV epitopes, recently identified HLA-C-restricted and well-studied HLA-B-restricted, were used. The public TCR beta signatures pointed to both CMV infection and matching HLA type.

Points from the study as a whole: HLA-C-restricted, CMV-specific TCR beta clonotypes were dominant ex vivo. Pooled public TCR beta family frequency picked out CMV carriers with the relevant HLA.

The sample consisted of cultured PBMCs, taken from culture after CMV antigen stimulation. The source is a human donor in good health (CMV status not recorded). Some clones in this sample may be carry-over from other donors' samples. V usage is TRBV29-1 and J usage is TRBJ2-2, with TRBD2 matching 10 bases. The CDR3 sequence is CSVALAGVRGELFF. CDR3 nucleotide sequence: TGCAGCGTTGCGCTAGCGGGAGTTCGTGGGGAGCTGTTTTTT.